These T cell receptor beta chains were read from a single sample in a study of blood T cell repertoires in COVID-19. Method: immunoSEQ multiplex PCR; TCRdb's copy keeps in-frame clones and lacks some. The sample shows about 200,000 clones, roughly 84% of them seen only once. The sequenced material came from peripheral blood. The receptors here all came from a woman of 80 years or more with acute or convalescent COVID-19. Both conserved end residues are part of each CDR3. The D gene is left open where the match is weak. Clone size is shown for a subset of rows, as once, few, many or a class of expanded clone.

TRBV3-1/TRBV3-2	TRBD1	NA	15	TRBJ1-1	CATPGGRGTGTEAFF	TGTGCCACCCCAGGGGGCAGGGGAACGGGCACTGAAGCTTTCTTT
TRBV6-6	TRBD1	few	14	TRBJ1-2	CAIKPGQIPGGYTF	TGTGCCATCAAGCCGGGACAGATACCTGGGGGCTACACCTTC
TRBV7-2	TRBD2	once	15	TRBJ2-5	CASSSRLAGGETQYF	TGTGCCAGCAGCTCGAGACTAGCGGGAGGAGAGACCCAGTACTTC
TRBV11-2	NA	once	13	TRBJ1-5	CASSLERGQPQHF	TGTGCCAGCAGCTTAGAGCGTGGTCAGCCCCAGCATTTT
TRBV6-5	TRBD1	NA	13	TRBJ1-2	CASSKGGNYGYTF	TGTGCCAGCAGCAAAGGGGGCAACTATGGCTACACCTTC
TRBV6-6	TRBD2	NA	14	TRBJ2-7	CASTGTSRSYEQYF	TGTGCCAGCACCGGGACTAGCCGCTCCTACGAGCAGTACTTC
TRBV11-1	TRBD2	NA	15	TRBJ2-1	CASSPGTTFYNEQFF	TGTGCCAGCAGCCCCGGGACTACCTTCTACAATGAGCAGTTCTTC
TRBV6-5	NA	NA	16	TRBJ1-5	CASSYSRGFGNQPQHF	TGTGCCAGCAGTTACTCGAGAGGTTTTGGCAATCAGCCCCAGCATTTT
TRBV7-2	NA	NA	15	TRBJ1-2	CASSLAAGTNYGYTF	TGTGCCAGCAGCTTAGCGGCGGGGACTAACTATGGCTACACCTTC
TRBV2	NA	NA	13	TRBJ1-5	CASNYGVNQPQHF	TGTGCCAGCAACTACGGCGTGAATCAGCCCCAGCATTTT
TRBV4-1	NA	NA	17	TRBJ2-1	CASSQPRRGRVDNEQFF	TGCGCCAGCAGCCAGCCACGCAGGGGAAGGGTGGACAATGAGCAGTTCTTC
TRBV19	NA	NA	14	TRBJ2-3	CASSIIAQADTQYF	TGTGCCAGTAGTATAATAGCGCAGGCAGATACGCAGTATTTT
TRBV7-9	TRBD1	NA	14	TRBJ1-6	CASSNRGWNSPLHF	TGTGCCAGCAGCAACAGGGGTTGGAATTCACCCCTCCACTTT
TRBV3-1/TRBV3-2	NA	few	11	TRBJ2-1	CASRQRNEQFF	TGTGCCAGCAGACAGCGGAATGAGCAGTTCTTC
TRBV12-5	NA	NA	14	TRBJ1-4	CASARDTDNEKLFF	TGTGCTAGTGCTAGGGACACCGATAATGAAAAACTGTTTTTT
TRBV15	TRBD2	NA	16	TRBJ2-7	CATSRAGLAGRYEQYF	TGTGCCACCAGCAGAGCCGGGTTAGCGGGCCGATACGAGCAGTACTTC
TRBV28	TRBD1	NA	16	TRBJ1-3	CASSFTGDSSGNTIYF	TGTGCCAGCAGTTTTACAGGGGACAGCTCTGGAAACACCATATATTTT
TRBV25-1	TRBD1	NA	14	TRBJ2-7	CASSGTGGRYEQYF	TGTGCCAGCAGTGGGACAGGGGGAAGGTACGAGCAGTACTTC
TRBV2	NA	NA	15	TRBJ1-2	CASSESRQAIYGYTF	TGTGCCAGCAGTGAATCGCGTCAGGCGATCTATGGCTACACCTTC
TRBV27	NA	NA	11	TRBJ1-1	CASRDYFKAFF	TGTGCCAGTAGGGACTACTTTAAGGCTTTCTTT
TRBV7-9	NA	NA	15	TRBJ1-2	CASSLWRADSYGYTF	TGTGCCAGCAGCTTATGGAGGGCGGATTCCTATGGCTACACCTTC
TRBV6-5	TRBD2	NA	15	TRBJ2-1	CASSYSGGSYNEQFF	TGTGCCAGCAGTTACAGCGGGGGTTCCTACAATGAGCAGTTCTTC
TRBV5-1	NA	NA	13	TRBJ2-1	CASSLGPNNEQFF	TGCGCCAGCAGCTTGGGGCCGAACAATGAGCAGTTCTTC
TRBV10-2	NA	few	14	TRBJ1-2	CASKGQSAIRGYTF	TGCGCCAGCAAAGGACAGTCGGCTATTCGGGGCTACACCTTC
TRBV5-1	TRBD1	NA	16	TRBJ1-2	CASSLGQGAYGYGYTF	TGCGCCAGCAGCTTGGGACAGGGGGCCTATGGCTATGGCTACACCTTC
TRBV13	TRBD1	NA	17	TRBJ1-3	CASSAKGQGSSGNTIYF	TGTGCCAGCAGCGCGAAGGGACAGGGATCCTCTGGAAACACCATATATTTT
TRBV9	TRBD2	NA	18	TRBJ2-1	CASSVRERESYGGDEQFF	TGTGCCAGCAGCGTAAGGGAGCGGGAGAGCTATGGGGGGGATGAGCAGTTCTTC
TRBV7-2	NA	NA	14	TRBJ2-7	CASSQSRQSYEQYF	TGTGCCAGCAGCCAGAGCCGACAAAGTTACGAGCAGTACTTC
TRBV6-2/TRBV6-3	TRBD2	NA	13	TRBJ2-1	CASSYRLAGGQFF	TGTGCCAGCAGTTACAGGCTAGCGGGAGGGCAGTTCTTC
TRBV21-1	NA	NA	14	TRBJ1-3	CANHYEGSGNTIYF	TGTGCCAACCACTACGAGGGATCAGGAAACACCATATATTTT
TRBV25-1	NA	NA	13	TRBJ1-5	CASSDTNNQPQHF	TGTGCCAGCAGTGACACAAACAATCAGCCCCAGCATTTT
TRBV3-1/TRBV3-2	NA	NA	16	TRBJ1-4	CASSQVDRGYNEKLFF	TGTGCCAGCAGCCAAGTTGATAGGGGCTATAATGAAAAACTGTTTTTT
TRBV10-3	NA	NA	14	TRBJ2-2	CAISVSGDTGELFF	TGTGCCATCAGTGTTTCAGGGGACACCGGGGAGCTGTTTTTT
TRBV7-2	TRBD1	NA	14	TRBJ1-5	CASSRTGGNQPQHF	TGTGCCAGCAGCCGGACAGGTGGCAATCAGCCCCAGCATTTT
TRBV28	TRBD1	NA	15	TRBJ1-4	CASSLLQGSGEKLFF	TGTGCCAGCAGTTTACTACAGGGGTCGGGTGAAAAACTGTTTTTT
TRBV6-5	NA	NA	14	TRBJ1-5	CASSYVGLGQPQHF	TGTGCCAGCAGTTACGTTGGCTTGGGCCAGCCCCAGCATTTT
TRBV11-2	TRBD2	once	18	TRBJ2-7	CASSSQLGTSGRAFEQYF	TGTGCCAGCAGCTCCCAGCTCGGGACTAGCGGGAGGGCCTTTGAGCAGTACTTC
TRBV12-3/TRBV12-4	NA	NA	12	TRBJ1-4	CASSLALGAMFF	TGTGCCAGCAGTTTAGCGCTAGGAGCAATGTTTTTT
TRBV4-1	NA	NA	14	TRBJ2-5	CASSQSARQETQYF	TGCGCCAGCAGCCAAAGTGCTAGACAAGAGACCCAGTACTTC
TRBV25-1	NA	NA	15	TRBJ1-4	CASSVTGPTNEKLFF	TGTGCCAGCAGTGTCACAGGGCCCACTAATGAAAAACTGTTTTTT